This T cell receptor (beta chain) came from a study of T cells in Graves' hyperthyroidism and ophthalmopathy. What was amplified from RNA transcripts were TCR beta CDR3 regions. A first-round RT-PCR of the TCR CDR3 used the HTBI primer set. TCRdb itself ran the multiplex PCR reads through MiXCR, one entry per CDR3 protein. Of 500,000 to 650,000 distinct CDR3 sequences listed, 12% to 15% were seen once; the top ten hold approximately 15%. This clonotype was counted ten times or more. Its antigen remains unidentified. CDR3 size: 13 residues. The germline gives CDR1 SNHLY, CDR2 FYNNEI. V gave up 6 bases and J gave up 3 bases, with 8 bases separating them. Broader study findings: Expanded thyroid clonotypes (above 0.001) were mostly also found in blood.

With a duration under 2 months, the hyperthyroidism was newly diagnosed in patients aged 18 to 65. Patients were excluded because of uncontrolled infection, other autoimmune disease, pregnancy or lactation. Orbital computed tomography, thyroid ultrasound, serum thyroxine and TRAb, and clinical symptoms together informed the diagnoses. This chain uses TRBV2 with TRBJ2-2; no clear D gene. Sequenced material: blood. The receptor was isolated from a middle-aged woman with Graves' hyperthyroidism. The CDR3 loop is CASSPGDTGELFF. CDR3 nucleotide sequence: TGTGCCAGCAGCCCGGGCGACACCGGGGAGCTGTTTTTT.